This record concerns one TCR beta chain sequence. Other nucleotide sequences from this sample produce the same CDR3. The CDR3 runs to 11 residues. The ends were cut back, 6 bases at V and 4 bases at J, with 6 bases in the middle. How the authors handled the data: Quantification of nucleated cells was approximated via reference gene primer amplification. Libraries were prepared by immunoSEQ multiplex PCR; TCRdb keeps only in-frame clonotypes and omits some of them. Clonal size and the V and J genes are those of that table, whereas D and trimming came from the DNA. In the table there are about 130,000 clones, 70% to 90% of which are singletons. This sample is drawn from a study of blood T cell repertoires in COVID-19. Overall study: COVID-19 samples collected from the United States, Italy and Spain covered acute and convalescent phases. From T cells, B-cell-depleted T cells, or PBMCs came the material, which was cDNA or gDNA.

The sequencing sample was made of peripheral blood. V and J are TRBV12-3 or TRBV12-4 and TRBJ2-5, with D unresolved. The receptor was isolated from a woman older than 75 with acute or convalescent COVID-19. Here the CDR3 DNA reads TGTGCCAGCAGCCCACTAGAGACCCAGTACTTC. Its translation is CASSPLETQYF.